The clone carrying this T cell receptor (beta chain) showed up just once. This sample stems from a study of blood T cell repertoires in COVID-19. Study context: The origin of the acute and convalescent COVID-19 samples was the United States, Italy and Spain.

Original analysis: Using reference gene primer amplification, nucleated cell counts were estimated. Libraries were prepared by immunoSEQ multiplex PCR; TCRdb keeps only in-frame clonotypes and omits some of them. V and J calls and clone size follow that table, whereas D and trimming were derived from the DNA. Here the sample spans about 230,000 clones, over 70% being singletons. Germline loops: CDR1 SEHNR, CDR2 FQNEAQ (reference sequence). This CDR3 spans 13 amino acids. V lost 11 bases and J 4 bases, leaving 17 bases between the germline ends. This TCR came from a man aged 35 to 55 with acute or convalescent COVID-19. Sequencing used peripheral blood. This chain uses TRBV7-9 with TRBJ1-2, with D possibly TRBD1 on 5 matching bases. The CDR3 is CACYVGRAYGYTF. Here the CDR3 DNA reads TGTGCCTGCTATGTGGGCAGGGCCTATGGCTACACCTTC.